Reported below is one T cell receptor beta chain. The sample is drawn from a study of blood T cell repertoires in COVID-19. Study in general: Sites across the United States, Italy and Spain contributed samples from acute and convalescent COVID-19. Sample material is recorded as cDNA or gDNA derived from T cells, B-cell-depleted T cells, or PBMCs.

Cohorts were assigned according to the clinical history that participants reported. In the authors' workflow: Amplifying reference gene primers gave estimates of nucleated cell counts. Libraries were prepared by immunoSEQ multiplex PCR; TCRdb keeps only in-frame clonotypes and omits some of them. The V and J calls and clone size are taken from that table; D and trimming were inferred from the DNA. The sample has about 210,000 clones; roughly 87% are singletons. The CDR3 has 11 residues. Germline V lookup: CDR1 SEHNR, CDR2 FQNEAQ (reference sequence). V dropped 7 bases and J dropped 5 bases, with 5 bases sitting between them.

This TCR was sampled from a man between 18 and 29 years old with acute COVID-19. Input material: PBMCs or T cells enriched from blood (not recorded which). This chain joins TRBV7-9 and TRBJ2-2; D unclear. CDR3 coding DNA: TGTGCCAGCATCGCGACCGGGGAGCTGTTTTTT. Translation: CASIATGELFF. The full variable domain, with the rest looked up from reference TRBV7-9 and TRBJ2-2, is DTGVSQNPRHKITKRGQNVTFRCDPISEHNRLYWYRQTLGQGPEFLTYFQNEAQLEKSRLLSDRFSAERPKGSFSTLEIQRTEQGDSAMYLCASIATGELFFGEGSRLTVL.